This T cell receptor beta chain was profiled in a study of cytomegalovirus exposure and HLA in healthy donors. Both 60 Vbeta primers and 13 Jbeta primers went into the PCR. Produced via immunoSEQ multiplex PCR; TCRdb's table is partial and in-frame only. The sample lists around 160,000 clones, 75% to 85% occurring once. CDR3 length: 17 amino acids. Trimming took 0 bases from V and 5 from J, leaving 17 bases between them. The germline gives CDR1 LGHNA, CDR2 YSLEER. Donors sampled were nominally healthy, though unrecorded immune exposures were likely. Study results and caveats: TCR beta V- and J-gene trimming, according to a later analysis, was linked to a missense DCLRE1C variant. Indistinguishability led to the exclusion of some V segments, TRBV6-2 and TRBV6-3 included.

A remark on this clone: What it binds is unknown.

This clonotype was sampled from a male donor in good health and CMV-seropositive. The chain recombines TRBV4-3 with TRBJ1-5; D is possibly TRBD1 (6 bases). Sequencing used PBMCs. The CDR3 nucleotides are TGCGCCAGCAGCCAAGATACAGGGACCTTCCTGGATCAGCCCCAGCATTTT. Translation: CASSQDTGTFLDQPQHF.